This T cell receptor beta chain came from a study of OX40 agonist ivuxolimab in advanced cancers. Study-level information: Given to patients was ivuxolimab, an agonistic anti-OX40 (CD134) antibody. Study-wide findings and caveats: Clonal expansion by week 6 occurred in CD4+ and CD8+ blood T cells (at 0.1 to 3.0 mg/kg).

Comment on this clone: Its matching antigen is unknown.

Data came from immunoSEQ multiplex PCR; TCRdb stores just in-frame clones and leaves some out. The sample records about 38,000 clones, 78% being singletons. CDR1 SEHNR and CDR2 FQNEAQ come from the germline V gene (reference sequence). CDR3 size: 12 residues. The V end was cut by 1 base, the J end by 7 bases, with 4 bases between. The chain employs TRBV7-9 and TRBJ1-4, with D unclear. The material sequenced was CD4+ or CD8+ T cells sorted from blood, taken in a trial of the OX40 agonist ivuxolimab. This receptor was taken from an adult with an advanced solid tumor such as melanoma, head and neck, liver or kidney cancer. CDR3 loop: CASSLEGEKLFF. The CDR3 nucleotides read TGTGCCAGCAGCTTAGAGGGTGAAAAACTGTTTTTT.